Listed below are T cell receptor beta chains from one sample, sequenced in a study of blood T cell repertoires in COVID-19. Produced via immunoSEQ multiplex PCR; TCRdb's table is partial and in-frame only. The sample has 70,000 or so clones, roughly 79% seen once. Sequenced: peripheral blood. These receptor sequences come from a man between 65 and 85 years old with acute or convalescent COVID-19. Both conserved end residues are part of each CDR3. Fields, in order: V gene, D gene, clone size, J gene, CDR3 DNA, CDR3 protein. D genes are given only for firm matches. The listing skips clone size in some rows; elsewhere it reads once, few, many or a size class.

V gene: TRBV3-1/TRBV3-2
D gene: TRBD2
clone size: once
J gene: TRBJ2-3
CDR3 DNA: TGTGCCAGCAGCCAAGGGGTTTCGGGGGCTAGCGGGAGGAGTGGATCGGGTACGCAGTATTTT
CDR3 protein: CASSQGVSGASGRSGSGTQYF

V gene: TRBV10-1
D gene: NA
clone size: NA
J gene: TRBJ2-3
CDR3 DNA: TGCGCCAGCAGCAGGCTACCCACGGATACGCAGTATTTT
CDR3 protein: CASSRLPTDTQYF

V gene: TRBV5-1
D gene: TRBD1
clone size: few
J gene: TRBJ1-2
CDR3 DNA: TGCGCCAGCAGCCCCGGACAGGCCGATGGCTACACCTTC
CDR3 protein: CASSPGQADGYTF

V gene: TRBV19
D gene: NA
clone size: NA
J gene: TRBJ2-4
CDR3 DNA: TGTGCCAGCCGGGGGGCAGGAGGCAAAAACATTCAGTACTTC
CDR3 protein: CASRGAGGKNIQYF

V gene: TRBV9
D gene: NA
clone size: once
J gene: TRBJ2-3
CDR3 DNA: TGTGCCAGCAGCGTTCTTCAGGGTACAGATACGCAGTATTTT
CDR3 protein: CASSVLQGTDTQYF

V gene: TRBV27
D gene: NA
clone size: NA
J gene: TRBJ1-4
CDR3 DNA: TGTGCCAGCAGTTTAGGAGGGTCGCATTATGAAAAACTGTTTTTT
CDR3 protein: CASSLGGSHYEKLFF

V gene: TRBV5-1
D gene: TRBD2
clone size: NA
J gene: TRBJ2-3
CDR3 DNA: TGCGCCAGCAGCTTGGGGACTAGTCCTACTTCAGATACGCAGTATTTT
CDR3 protein: CASSLGTSPTSDTQYF

V gene: TRBV7-8
D gene: TRBD1
clone size: once
J gene: TRBJ2-2
CDR3 DNA: TGTGCCAGCAGCCTCACCGGGACAGGGAACACCGGGGAGCTGTTTTTT
CDR3 protein: CASSLTGTGNTGELFF

V gene: TRBV5-1
D gene: TRBD2
clone size: once
J gene: TRBJ2-2
CDR3 DNA: TGCGCCAGCAGCGGGACTAGCGGGAGGAACACCGGGGAGCTGTTTTTT
CDR3 protein: CASSGTSGRNTGELFF

V gene: TRBV11-2
D gene: NA
clone size: once
J gene: TRBJ1-2
CDR3 DNA: TGTGCCAGCAGCTTAGGTCCAGGGTACTATGGCTACACCTTC
CDR3 protein: CASSLGPGYYGYTF

V gene: TRBV27
D gene: TRBD2
clone size: NA
J gene: TRBJ2-2
CDR3 DNA: TGTGCCAGCAGTTTAGAACAGGGTTTCAGCGGGAGAATCGGGGAGCTGTTTTTT
CDR3 protein: CASSLEQGFSGRIGELFF

V gene: TRBV5-1
D gene: NA
clone size: NA
J gene: TRBJ2-3
CDR3 DNA: TGCGCCAGCAGCACTACAGGGGATACGCAGTATTTT
CDR3 protein: CASSTTGDTQYF

V gene: TRBV6-2/TRBV6-3
D gene: TRBD2
clone size: NA
J gene: TRBJ2-2
CDR3 DNA: TGTGCCAGCAGTTACGGCGGGAGAGGCACCGGGGAGCTGTTTTTT
CDR3 protein: CASSYGGRGTGELFF

V gene: TRBV7-9
D gene: NA
clone size: many
J gene: TRBJ1-2
CDR3 DNA: TGTGCCAGCAGCCCCGGCGGCCTCAATTCCTATGGCTACACCTTC
CDR3 protein: CASSPGGLNSYGYTF

V gene: TRBV10-3
D gene: TRBD2
clone size: NA
J gene: TRBJ2-7
CDR3 DNA: TGTGCCATCAGTGAGTCTACTAGCGGGAGATACGAGCAGTACTTC
CDR3 protein: CAISESTSGRYEQYF

V gene: TRBV9
D gene: TRBD2
clone size: many
J gene: TRBJ2-3
CDR3 DNA: TGTGCCAGCAGCGTCGGACTAGCGGAGGGAGGGGATACGCAGTATTTT
CDR3 protein: CASSVGLAEGGDTQYF

V gene: TRBV10-1
D gene: TRBD1
clone size: NA
J gene: TRBJ1-5
CDR3 DNA: TGCGCCAGCAGCGAGGACAGGGCCCTCAATCAGCCCCAGCATTTT
CDR3 protein: CASSEDRALNQPQHF

V gene: TRBV18
D gene: TRBD2
clone size: few
J gene: TRBJ2-2
CDR3 DNA: TGTGCCAGCTCACTTCTCTCTAGCGGGAGGACGAACACCGGGGAGCTGTTTTTT
CDR3 protein: CASSLLSSGRTNTGELFF

V gene: TRBV6-5
D gene: NA
clone size: few
J gene: TRBJ2-7
CDR3 DNA: TGTGCCAGCAGTAATAGCGGATACTACGAGCAGTACTTC
CDR3 protein: CASSNSGYYEQYF

V gene: TRBV5-4
D gene: NA
clone size: NA
J gene: TRBJ2-2
CDR3 DNA: TGTGCCAGCAGCTTGTCAGTACGGGGTTACACCGGGGAGCTGTTTTTT
CDR3 protein: CASSLSVRGYTGELFF

V gene: TRBV25-1
D gene: TRBD2
clone size: NA
J gene: TRBJ2-1
CDR3 DNA: TGTGCCAGCAGTGAAAGTTTAGCGGGAGAGGCGTCCTACAATGAGCAGTTCTTC
CDR3 protein: CASSESLAGEASYNEQFF

V gene: TRBV4-1
D gene: NA
clone size: NA
J gene: TRBJ1-4
CDR3 DNA: TGCGCCAGCAGCCAGGCGGGATCCCTTTCCGAAAAACTGTTTTTT
CDR3 protein: CASSQAGSLSEKLFF

V gene: TRBV6-5
D gene: NA
clone size: NA
J gene: TRBJ2-1
CDR3 DNA: TGTGCCAGCCCCGCCAGGGATCGGCAGTTCTTC
CDR3 protein: CASPARDRQFF

V gene: TRBV4-3
D gene: TRBD1
clone size: NA
J gene: TRBJ1-6
CDR3 DNA: TGCGCCAGCAGCCAAGATCCCAATAGGCGGACAGGGGTAGATTCACCCCTCCACTTT
CDR3 protein: CASSQDPNRRTGVDSPLHF

V gene: TRBV24-1
D gene: TRBD1
clone size: NA
J gene: TRBJ2-3
CDR3 DNA: TGTGCCACCAGTGATGATGGGACAGGAGGGGTGGTAGATACGCAGTATTTT
CDR3 protein: CATSDDGTGGVVDTQYF

V gene: TRBV27
D gene: NA
clone size: few
J gene: TRBJ1-2
CDR3 DNA: TGTGCCAGCAGTCCTATTGCGTTAGCTAACTATGGCTACACCTTC
CDR3 protein: CASSPIALANYGYTF

V gene: TRBV19
D gene: NA
clone size: NA
J gene: TRBJ1-1
CDR3 DNA: TGTGCCAGTAGTCGGCAGGGTGGCACTGAAGCTTTCTTT
CDR3 protein: CASSRQGGTEAFF

V gene: TRBV13
D gene: TRBD2
clone size: NA
J gene: TRBJ2-3
CDR3 DNA: TGTGCCAGCAGCTCCAGACTAGCGGGAGAATCAGATACGCAGTATTTT
CDR3 protein: CASSSRLAGESDTQYF

V gene: TRBV25-1
D gene: TRBD2
clone size: NA
J gene: TRBJ2-7
CDR3 DNA: TGTGCCAGCAGTGGGGGACTAGCGCGCTACGAGCAGTACTTC
CDR3 protein: CASSGGLARYEQYF

V gene: TRBV5-1
D gene: NA
clone size: NA
J gene: TRBJ2-2
CDR3 DNA: TGCGCCAGCAGCCCCGGGAGCGAAACCGGGGAGCTGTTTTTT
CDR3 protein: CASSPGSETGELFF

V gene: TRBV15
D gene: NA
clone size: few
J gene: TRBJ2-1
CDR3 DNA: TGTGCCACCAGCAGAAGGAGTAGCGGATCCTACAATGAGCAGTTCTTC
CDR3 protein: CATSRRSSGSYNEQFF

V gene: TRBV9
D gene: NA
clone size: many
J gene: TRBJ1-6
CDR3 DNA: TGTGCCAGCAGCGTAGAGGGGGGGGAAAATTCACCCCTCCACTTT
CDR3 protein: CASSVEGGENSPLHF

V gene: TRBV7-2
D gene: TRBD2
clone size: NA
J gene: TRBJ2-7
CDR3 DNA: TGTGCCAGCGCCTCCGCCGGGACTAGCATATACGAGCAGTACTTC
CDR3 protein: CASASAGTSIYEQYF

V gene: TRBV7-9
D gene: NA
clone size: NA
J gene: TRBJ2-1
CDR3 DNA: TGTGCCAGCAGCTTGCCGACTGTCGATGAGCAGTTCTTC
CDR3 protein: CASSLPTVDEQFF

V gene: TRBV6-7
D gene: NA
clone size: few
J gene: TRBJ2-7
CDR3 DNA: TGTGCCAGCAGTTGGAGGGACGAGCAGTACTTC
CDR3 protein: CASSWRDEQYF

V gene: TRBV28
D gene: TRBD1
clone size: once
J gene: TRBJ1-1
CDR3 DNA: TGTGCCAGCAGTCAACAGGGGGCCGCTTTCTTT
CDR3 protein: CASSQQGAAFF

V gene: TRBV28
D gene: TRBD1
clone size: few
J gene: TRBJ1-5
CDR3 DNA: TGTGCCGGCCAGGGGGGAAATCAGCCCCAGCATTTT
CDR3 protein: CAGQGGNQPQHF

V gene: TRBV29-1
D gene: NA
clone size: NA
J gene: TRBJ1-1
CDR3 DNA: TGCAGCGTTGGCGGGAGAAGCACTGAAGCTTTCTTT
CDR3 protein: CSVGGRSTEAFF

V gene: TRBV28
D gene: NA
clone size: NA
J gene: TRBJ1-5
CDR3 DNA: TGTGCCAGCAGTCCGGGACAAAATAGCAATCAGCCCCAGCATTTT
CDR3 protein: CASSPGQNSNQPQHF

V gene: TRBV11-2
D gene: NA
clone size: NA
J gene: TRBJ2-7
CDR3 DNA: TGTGCCAGCAGCGCAGGGAACGACGAGCAGTACTTC
CDR3 protein: CASSAGNDEQYF

V gene: TRBV5-1
D gene: NA
clone size: NA
J gene: TRBJ2-7
CDR3 DNA: TGCGCCAGCAGCTCCCCCGGGACTGCCACCTACGAGCAGTACTTC
CDR3 protein: CASSSPGTATYEQYF

V gene: TRBV19
D gene: NA
clone size: many
J gene: TRBJ1-2
CDR3 DNA: TGTGCCAGTAGTGTAGCCGGGACGGGAGACTATGGCTACACCTTC
CDR3 protein: CASSVAGTGDYGYTF

V gene: TRBV27
D gene: TRBD1
clone size: NA
J gene: TRBJ1-2
CDR3 DNA: TGTGCCAGCAGTTTATACAGGGGGGCGGACTATGGCTACACCTTC
CDR3 protein: CASSLYRGADYGYTF

V gene: TRBV7-9
D gene: NA
clone size: NA
J gene: TRBJ2-1
CDR3 DNA: TGTGCCAGCACCTGGGAGGCCGGTACTAATGAGCAGTTCTTC
CDR3 protein: CASTWEAGTNEQFF

V gene: TRBV19
D gene: NA
clone size: few
J gene: TRBJ1-5
CDR3 DNA: TGTGCCAGTAGTATAGGCCTTAACTCGGGGGTACGATATAGCAATCAGCCCCAGCATTTT
CDR3 protein: CASSIGLNSGVRYSNQPQHF

V gene: TRBV2
D gene: NA
clone size: NA
J gene: TRBJ1-5
CDR3 DNA: TGTGCCAGCACATGGACAGCGGGGCAGCCCCAGCATTTT
CDR3 protein: CASTWTAGQPQHF

V gene: TRBV6-4
D gene: NA
clone size: NA
J gene: TRBJ2-7
CDR3 DNA: TGTGCCAGCAGTGACTCCAACTTC
CDR3 protein: CASSDSNF

V gene: TRBV27
D gene: NA
clone size: NA
J gene: TRBJ2-1
CDR3 DNA: TGTGCCAGCAGTCCTGACCCAGGGGCAAGTTACAATGAGCAGTTCTTC
CDR3 protein: CASSPDPGASYNEQFF